This entry describes one T cell receptor (beta chain). Its antigen remains unidentified. One end of the junction is discordant with germline, which a read error may explain. The data belong to a study of Ad26.COV2.S vaccination and SARS-CoV-2 variants. The germline V gene encodes CDR1 LGHNA and CDR2 YNFKEQ. This CDR3 is built from 17 residues. The treatment denotes: around 19 received Ad26.COV2.S at low or high dose, single or two shots; 5 received placebo; per-sample allocation not given. Samples came from day 63 after the first vaccine or placebo injection. In Boston, an adult donor aged 18-55 years took part. Immunization relied on an Ad26 vector, which expressed Wuhan-strain SARS-CoV-2 spike. Clones were read by immunoSEQ multiplex PCR, and TCRdb kept only the in-frame ones, dropping some. The sample contains approximately 350,000 clones, over 75% of which appear only once. Findings and caveats of the study: Vaccine and placebo recipients had similar non-spike TCR breadth. Total T cell responses were possibly underestimated by TCR breadth and depth analyses.

The receptor was derived from a person between 18 and 65 years old who received the Ad26.COV2.S COVID-19 vaccine or a placebo. This chain joins TRBV4-2 and TRBJ2-1, with 14 bases fitting TRBD2. The sequencing used peripheral blood, collected in a trial of Ad26.COV2.S vaccine versus placebo. The CDR3 is CASTGLAGDTSFNEQFF. The CDR3 DNA sequence: TGTGCCAGCACGGGACTAGCGGGGGACACCTCCTTCAATGAGCAGTTCTTC.